This TCR beta chain was retrieved from a study of shared clonotypes between healthy human individuals. For the study at large: Researchers drew samples from two women and a few men aged 18 to 49. Every donor yielded three CD4 naive, three CD4 memory, two CD8 naive and one CD8 memory plate.

There are 15 residues in the CDR3. V shed 1 base and J shed 1 base, with 8 bases lying between them. Germline-derived CDR1 and CDR2 are SGHTS and YDEGEE. Naive CD8 cells, CD45RO-negative and positively selected for CCR7, excluded terminally differentiated effector memory CD45RA+ cells. Donors included only healthy HIV-negative adults lacking recent acute infections or vaccinations. Clones were sequenced by immunoSEQ multiplex PCR, and TCRdb holds only the in-frame ones, with some missing. The sample lists about 680,000 clones, about 92% occurring once. Sequences were obtained from naive CD8+ T cells sorted from blood. The sequence was obtained from a man aged 30-40 years in good health. The rearrangement links TRBV5-8 to TRBJ2-2; D ambiguous. CDR3 sequence: CASSLLGLNTGELFF. In DNA, the CDR3 is TGTGCCAGCAGCTTGCTAGGGCTGAACACCGGGGAGCTGTTTTTT.